This T cell receptor (beta chain) was sequenced during a study of early T cells in non-severe SARS-CoV-2 infection (dated by TCRdb to the early 2020s). Regarding the study in general: Because TCR sequencing was done on bulk RNA from unsorted whole blood, the alpha and beta chains could not be paired. General conclusions and limits of the study: Matching against VDJdb was skewed toward anti-spike CD8 responses, likely underestimated virus-specific expansions, and missed private and CD4 specificities.

The junction carries 5 bases between V and J, which are trimmed by 5 bases and 7 bases respectively. CDR1 is given as DFQATT and CDR2 as SNEGSKA, both from the germline V gene (reference sequence). Measured from the cysteine to the phenylalanine, the CDR3 is 10 residues long. Solely the CDR3 DNA is kept, with 30 bases framed from the first base. This clonotype showed up many times. Its antigen specificity is not known. One base away there is no much larger clone; base qualities are not given. A case-control design nested within a healthcare worker cohort in London, UK, was used, with weekly nasopharyngeal swab PCR tests and blood sampling performed. Healthcare workers were recruited between 23 and 31 March 2020, during the week of the UK lockdown, and were followed weekly for up to about 15 weeks. Library preparation used 5' RACE. Sequencing instrument: NextSeq 500. To correct for sequencing error and PCR bias, the TCR library protocol tagged individual cDNA molecules with unique molecular identifiers. Both TCR alpha and beta chains were sequenced, and tight co-correlation was observed between alpha and beta sequence abundances in each sample. In the source study's methods: V gene, J gene and CDR3 annotation of TCR sequences was performed with Decombinator V4. TCRs were defined as expanded if a significant change between any two time points was detected under a Poisson model with p below 0.0001. TCR abundances were normalised to the total number of TCRs sequenced per sample and were expressed as counts per million. TRAV1-2 paired with TRAJ12, TRAJ20 or TRAJ33 defined MAIT TCRs, while TRAV10 paired with TRAJ18 defined iNKT TCRs. VDJdb, accessed 1 November 2021, was searched for CMV, EBV and SARS-CoV-2 annotated TCRs, excluding TCRs annotated for multiple antigens. Clones were called with MiXCR by TCRdb after fastp trimmed the public reads at Q25, and only in-frame beta chains were retained. Identical CDR3 proteins give one entry, which carries the most common genes and DNA. These V and J calls derive from TCRdb rather than the authors' analysis. This sample is represented by around 84,000 distinct CDR3 sequences; roughly 12% of them were singletons. Over 2.5% of the sample rests with the top ten.

What was sequenced was whole blood. The chain is made from TRBV20-1 and TRBJ1-4, with an unclear D gene assignment. The sequence was collected from an adult who was a healthcare worker with PCR-confirmed SARS-CoV-2 infection or an uninfected control (not recorded which). The nucleotide sequence is given as TGCAGTGCTCTAGGTGAAAAACTGTTTTTT. Its protein is CSALGEKLFF.